The entry that follows covers one T cell receptor beta chain sequence. The antigen is undetermined. The entry originates in a study of response to subunit inactivated influenza vaccine. Study-wide results and limits: Researchers suggested that each seasonal influenza vaccination recruits few new T cells.

The CDR3 contains 16 residues. Trimming removed 4 bases from V and 0 bases from J; junction bases left unmatched: 4. TCRdb used MiXCR to reprocess the RT-PCR reads, holding one entry per CDR3 protein. Of around 160,000 distinct CDR3 sequences detected, roughly a tenth appear once; the ten largest clones hold 9.5% to 15%. The sample here was non-naive T cells sorted from PBMCs, taken roughly 6 weeks after vaccination. V and J are TRBV12-3 or TRBV12-4 and TRBJ1-1; 11 nucleotides align to TRBD1. This TCR came from a man aged 50 or older who received an inactivated influenza vaccine. As DNA, the CDR3 is TGTGCCAGCAGTTCCGGACAGGGGGCCATGAACACTGAAGCTTTCTTT. Encoded protein: CASSSGQGAMNTEAFF.